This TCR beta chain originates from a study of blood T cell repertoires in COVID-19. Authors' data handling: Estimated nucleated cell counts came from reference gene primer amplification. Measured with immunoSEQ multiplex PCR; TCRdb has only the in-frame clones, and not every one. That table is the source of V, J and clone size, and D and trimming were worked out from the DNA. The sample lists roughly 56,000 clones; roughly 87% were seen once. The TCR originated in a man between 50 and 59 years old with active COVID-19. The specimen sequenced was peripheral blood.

Here the CDR3 reads CASSDPRQFGDTQYF. Written as DNA, the CDR3 is TGTGCCAGCAGTGATCCCAGACAGTTCGGAGATACGCAGTATTTT. The chain has TRBV2 and TRBJ2-3, with D maybe TRBD1 (5 bases). CDR1 SNHLY and CDR2 FYNNEI come from the germline V gene. V was clipped by 3 bases and J by 5 bases, with 15 bases between them. CDR3 length equals 15 residues.